This entry lists 6 T cell receptor beta chains sequenced from one sample in a study of prognosis after radiotherapy for stage I lung cancer (dated by TCRdb to about 2021). TCRdb shows the sequencer as Illumina HiSeq 3000. Two rounds of multiplex PCR were used to amplify the TCR beta CDR3 region from genomic DNA. The first PCR round used primers specific to each TRBV and TRBJ gene, and the primer sequences were filed in Chinese patent CN105087789A. TCRdb itself trimmed the public reads at Q25 with fastp, ran MiXCR and retained productive beta chains. Under each unique CDR3 protein, matching rows form one entry showing the most common genes and DNA. The sample table contains 9,500 to 15,000 distinct CDR3 sequences; only one count was recorded for 45% to 60% of them. Clones ranked in the top ten supply under 25% of the sample. This specimen was PBMCs, taken before or after stereotactic body radiation therapy (not recorded which). All receptors derive from a donor over 45 with non-small cell lung cancer.

Turning to this clonotype: A far larger clone is just one base off, so this is likely a read error. The V and J genes are TRBV7-9 and TRBJ2-7; D is undetermined. The CDR3 is 15 residues long. The V end was cut by 3 bases, the J end by 5 bases, with 17 bases between. Germline CDR1 reads SEHNR; CDR2 reads FQNEAQ (reference sequence). The CDR3 protein is CASSFVAARVDEQYF. The CDR3 DNA reads as TGTGCCAGCAGCTTCGTTGCGGCCCGGGTCGACGAGCAGTACTTC.

As regards this clonotype: The junction and the germline gene differ at one end; a read error may be behind it. The chain combines TRBV12-3 or TRBV12-4 with TRBJ2-5; maybe TRBD1 (6 bases). This CDR3 has 16 amino acids. The CDR3 DNA reads as TGTGCCATCAGCCCCGTGGGGGCCGGTTGGGAAGATACCCAGTACTTC. Residues: CAISPVGAGWEDTQYF.

In its sample, this clonotype is medium-sized (0.01 to 0.1%). This chain uses TRBV4-1 with TRBJ2-1; 10 bases are a match to TRBD2. This CDR3 has 18 amino acids. V gave up 4 bases and J gave up 5 bases; unmatched junction bases: 14. Germline loops: CDR1 MGHRA, CDR2 YSYEKL. CDR3 nucleotide sequence: TGCGCCAGCAGCCGTGGGCTAGCGGGAGAAAGAGGCCACAATGAGCAGTTCTTC. This sequence encodes CASSRGLAGERGHNEQFF.

By frequency in the sample, this clonotype is medium-sized (0.01 to 0.1%). The chain has TRBV4-1 and TRBJ2-7, with D tentatively TRBD1 (5 bases). This CDR3 contains 17 residues. In germline, CDR1 is MGHRA, CDR2 YSYEKL. The V end lost 0 bases, the J end lost 6 bases, and 21 bases lay between the germline ends. CDR3 sequence (DNA): TGCGCCAGCAGCCAAGATTCGGCGTCTACAGGCCTATCCGAGCAGTACTTC. The encoded protein is CASSQDSASTGLSEQYF.

The rearrangement joins TRBV5-1 to TRBJ2-7, with TRBD1 as a possible D gene (5 bases). Germline values: CDR1 SGHRS, CDR2 YFSETQ. Trimming shortened V by 4 bases and J by 3 bases, and 11 bases separated the two germline ends. The CDR3 covers 13 residues. This CDR3 reads CASSQFDSYEQYF. CDR3 nucleotide sequence: TGCGCCAGCAGCCAATTTGACAGCTACGAGCAGTACTTC.

This clonotype has a count of ten or more. V usage is TRBV3-1 and J usage is TRBJ2-7; 14 positions agree with TRBD2. The CDR3 covers 15 residues. After removal of 4 bases from V and 4 bases from J, the junction contained 3 bases not matched to a gene. CDR1 is LGHDT, CDR2 YNNKEL, per germline (reference sequence). CDR3 protein: CASSPGLAGGYEQYF. In DNA form, the CDR3 reads TGTGCCAGCAGCCCAGGACTAGCGGGAGGATACGAGCAGTACTTC.